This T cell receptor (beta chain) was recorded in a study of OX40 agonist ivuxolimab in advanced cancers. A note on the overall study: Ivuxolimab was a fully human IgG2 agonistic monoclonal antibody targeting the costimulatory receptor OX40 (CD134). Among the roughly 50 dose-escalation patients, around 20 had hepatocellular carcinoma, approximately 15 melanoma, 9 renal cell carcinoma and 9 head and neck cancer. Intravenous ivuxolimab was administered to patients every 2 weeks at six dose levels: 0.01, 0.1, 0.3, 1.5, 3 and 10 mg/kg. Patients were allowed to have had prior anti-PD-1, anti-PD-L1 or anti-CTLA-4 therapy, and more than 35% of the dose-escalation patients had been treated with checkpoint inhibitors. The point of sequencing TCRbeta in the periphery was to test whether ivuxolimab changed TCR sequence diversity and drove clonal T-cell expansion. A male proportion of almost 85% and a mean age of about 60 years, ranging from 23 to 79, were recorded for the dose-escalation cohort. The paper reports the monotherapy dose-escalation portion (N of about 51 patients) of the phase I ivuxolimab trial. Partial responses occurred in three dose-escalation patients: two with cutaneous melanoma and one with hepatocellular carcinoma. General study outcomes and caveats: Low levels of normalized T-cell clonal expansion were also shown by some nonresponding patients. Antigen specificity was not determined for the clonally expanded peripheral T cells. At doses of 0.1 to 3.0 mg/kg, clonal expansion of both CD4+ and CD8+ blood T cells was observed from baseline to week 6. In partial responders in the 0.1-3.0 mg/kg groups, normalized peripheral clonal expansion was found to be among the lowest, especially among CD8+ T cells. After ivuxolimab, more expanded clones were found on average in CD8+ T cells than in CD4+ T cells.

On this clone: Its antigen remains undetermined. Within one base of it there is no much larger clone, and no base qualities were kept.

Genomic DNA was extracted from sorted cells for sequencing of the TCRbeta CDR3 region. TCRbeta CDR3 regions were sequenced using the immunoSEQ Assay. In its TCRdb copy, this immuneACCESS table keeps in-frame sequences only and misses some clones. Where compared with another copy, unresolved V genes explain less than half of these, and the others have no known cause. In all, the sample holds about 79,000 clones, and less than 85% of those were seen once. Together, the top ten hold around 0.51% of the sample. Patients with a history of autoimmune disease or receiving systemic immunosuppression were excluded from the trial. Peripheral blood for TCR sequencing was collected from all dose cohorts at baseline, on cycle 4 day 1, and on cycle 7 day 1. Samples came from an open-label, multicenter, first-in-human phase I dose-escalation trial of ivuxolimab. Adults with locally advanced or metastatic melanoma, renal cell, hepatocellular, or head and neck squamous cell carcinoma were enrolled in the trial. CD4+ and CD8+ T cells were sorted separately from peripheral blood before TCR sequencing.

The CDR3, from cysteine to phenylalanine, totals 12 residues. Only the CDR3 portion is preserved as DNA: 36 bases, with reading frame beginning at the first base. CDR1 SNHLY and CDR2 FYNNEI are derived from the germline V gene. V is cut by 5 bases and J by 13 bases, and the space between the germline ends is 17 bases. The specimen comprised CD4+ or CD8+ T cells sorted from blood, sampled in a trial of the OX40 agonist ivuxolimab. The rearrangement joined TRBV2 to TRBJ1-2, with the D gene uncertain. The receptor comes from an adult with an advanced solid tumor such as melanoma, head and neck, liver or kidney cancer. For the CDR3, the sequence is CASSLGSGLGTF. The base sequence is TGTGCCAGCAGTCTCGGTAGCGGCCTCGGCACCTTC. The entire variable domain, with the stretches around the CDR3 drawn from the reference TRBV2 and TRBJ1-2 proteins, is EPEVTQTPSHQVTQMGQEVILRCVPISNHLYFYWYRQILGQKVEFLVSFYNNEISEKSEIFDDQFSVERPDGSNFTLKIRSTKLEDSAMYFCASSLGSGLGTFGSGTRLTVV.